Presented here are 21 T cell receptor beta chains from one specimen sequenced in a study of blood T cell repertoires in COVID-19. Sequencing used immunoSEQ multiplex PCR; TCRdb keeps in-frame clones, though not all of them. The sample has about 76,000 clones, roughly 89% seen once. Sequencing input: peripheral blood. Receptors originate from a man younger than 45 with acute or convalescent COVID-19.

The chain is built from TRBV9 and TRBJ1-4; tentatively, D is TRBD1 (5 bases). Looked up from germline, CDR1 is SGDLS and CDR2 is YYNGEE. The CDR3 runs 14 residues. V was trimmed by 4 bases and J by 5 bases, leaving 12 bases between them. The CDR3 region is CASSPSQGNEKLFF. The CDR3 DNA reads TGTGCCAGCAGCCCGAGCCAGGGAAATGAAAAACTGTTTTTT.

The rearrangement joins TRBV28 to TRBJ1-2; 10 bases fit TRBD1. Germline loops: CDR1 MDHEN, CDR2 SYDVKM. The CDR3 is 15 amino acids. The V and J ends lost 2 bases and 5 bases, in that order; junction bases with no gene match: 5. The CDR3 loop is CASSLGDRGWYGYTF. The CDR3 nucleotides read TGTGCCAGCAGTTTAGGGGACAGGGGATGGTATGGCTACACCTTC.

The chain employs TRBV7-6 and TRBJ2-1; 12 bases agree with TRBD2. J gave up 6 bases and V 5 bases, and 5 bases lay outside the gene matches. In germline, CDR1 is SGHVS, CDR2 FNYEAQ. The CDR3 extends over 15 amino acids. The CDR3 loop is CASSMLAGGGNEQFF. The CDR3, as DNA: TGTGCCAGCAGCATGCTAGCGGGAGGGGGCAATGAGCAGTTCTTC.

The J gene is TRBJ1-2, the V gene TRBV5-4, with D perhaps matching TRBD1 (5 bases). The CDR3 is 14 residues long. Trimming left V 2 bases short and J 6 bases short, with 14 bases between. CDR1 and CDR2 (germline): SGHNT, YYREEE (reference sequence). This CDR3 reads CASSFVNVGHGYTF. The CDR3 DNA reads as TGTGCCAGCAGCTTCGTTAACGTGGGGCATGGCTACACCTTC.

The chain employs TRBV3-1 (or the pseudogene TRBV3-2) and TRBJ2-1; TRBD2 matches 13 bases. Germline V gene lookup returns CDR1 LGHDT and CDR2 YNNKEL (reference sequence). Germline trimming cut 4 bases from V and 2 bases from J; bases unmatched to any gene: 8. The CDR3 length is 18 residues. The CDR3 DNA reads as TGTGCCAGCAGCCCTGCAGGGGGACTAGCGGGAACCTACAATGAGCAGTTCTTC. Amino acids: CASSPAGGLAGTYNEQFF.

The V call is TRBV18, the J call TRBJ2-1, with D unresolved. The CDR3 runs to 12 residues. Trimming left V 3 bases short and J 5 bases short, with 5 bases between. In germline, CDR1 is KGHSH, CDR2 LQKENI. CDR3: CASSPRDNEQFF. The CDR3 DNA sequence: TGTGCCAGCTCACCCCGGGACAATGAGCAGTTCTTC.

The V gene is TRBV3-1 (or the pseudogene TRBV3-2), the J gene TRBJ1-1; D remains unclear. V dropped 3 bases and J dropped 0 bases, with 11 bases sitting between them. This CDR3 spans 15 amino acids. Germline CDR1 LGHDT, CDR2 YNNKEL (reference sequence). The CDR3, as DNA: TGTGCCAGCAGCCAGGAGACGCAAATGAACACTGAAGCTTTCTTT. Residues: CASSQETQMNTEAFF.

The chain carries TRBV10-2 and TRBJ2-7; TRBD2 matches 7 bases. With V trimmed by 2 bases and J by 1 base, 5 bases remained unmatched. Germline V gene sequence: CDR1 WSHSY, CDR2 SAAADI. The CDR3 extends over 15 amino acids. CDR3 DNA: TGCGCCAGCAGTGAGGTGGGAGGGTCATCCTACGAGCAGTACTTC. Encoded protein: CASSEVGGSSYEQYF.

The J gene is TRBJ2-7, the V gene TRBV28, with 10 bases identical to TRBD1. There are 14 residues in the CDR3. Germline trimming cut 6 bases from V and 1 base from J; bases unmatched to any gene: 3. CDR1 MDHEN and CDR2 SYDVKM come from the germline V gene. CDR3 nucleotide sequence: TGTGCCAGCAGGGGGACAGGGGCATCCTACGAGCAGTACTTC. It is translated as CASRGTGASYEQYF.

The chain has TRBV4-1 and TRBJ2-7, with D perhaps matching TRBD2 (5 bases). In germline, CDR1 is MGHRA, CDR2 YSYEKL. The CDR3 is made up of 16 amino acids. V dropped 0 bases and J dropped 5 bases, with 17 bases sitting between them. The CDR3, as DNA: TGCGCCAGCAGCCAAGACGGCCCGGGATTGGGCGACGAGCAGTACTTC. Its protein product is CASSQDGPGLGDEQYF.

The chain combines TRBV7-2 with TRBJ2-3; D not certain. V shed 5 bases and J shed 0 bases, with 9 bases lying between them. Germline CDR1 is SGHTA and CDR2 is FQGNSA. This CDR3 has 14 residues. The CDR3 spells CASSLQSSTDTQYF. As DNA, the CDR3 is TGTGCCAGCAGCCTCCAGTCCAGCACAGATACGCAGTATTTT.

The chain couples TRBV5-1 to TRBJ1-4; TRBD1 matches at 9 bases. This CDR3 is 16 amino acids long. J gave up 6 bases and V 4 bases, and 10 bases lay outside the gene matches. Looked up from germline, CDR1 is SGHRS and CDR2 is YFSETQ. The DNA for the CDR3 is TGCGCCAGCAGCCGGGTGCCGGGACAGGGTGATGAAAAACTGTTTTTT. Residues: CASSRVPGQGDEKLFF.

J is TRBJ1-3 and V is TRBV5-1, with no clear D. Trimming stripped 3 bases from V and 0 bases from J, with 19 bases between. This CDR3 region has 18 residues. Germline CDR1 SGHRS, CDR2 YFSETQ. CDR3 region: CASSSGSGGSFSGNTIYF. CDR3 in DNA: TGCGCCAGCAGCTCTGGGAGTGGTGGGAGTTTCTCTGGAAACACCATATATTTT.

The rearrangement joins TRBV18 to TRBJ2-3; unclear D gene. Between the trimmed V and J ends, which lost 3 bases and 3 bases, there was a span of 4 bases. The CDR3 runs 12 residues. Germline CDR1 reads KGHSH; CDR2 reads LQKENI. Written as DNA, the CDR3 is TGTGCCAGCTCACCGTATACAGATACGCAGTATTTT. Its translation is CASSPYTDTQYF.

The chain is built from TRBV28 and TRBJ1-1, with D tentatively TRBD1 (5 bases). Germline-derived CDR1 and CDR2 are MDHEN and SYDVKM. This CDR3 contains 14 residues. Trimming took off 6 bases at V and 4 bases at J, with 15 bases between the two ends. CDR3 sequence reads: CASRGGGSGTEAFF. CDR3 nucleotide sequence: TGTGCCAGCAGAGGCGGGGGGTCGGGCACTGAAGCTTTCTTT.

The chain employs TRBV27 and TRBJ2-2, with 11 positions matching TRBD2. Trimming at V came to 6 bases and at J to 3 bases, leaving 6 bases not matched to a gene. Looked up from germline, CDR1 is MNHEY and CDR2 is SMNVEV (reference sequence). The length of the CDR3 is 16 residues. For the CDR3, the DNA is TGTGCCAGCAGCCCGGGACTAGCGGACCACACCGGGGAGCTGTTTTTT. As protein: CASSPGLADHTGELFF.

The rearrangement joins TRBV6-6 to TRBJ2-2; D gene unclear. The V and J ends lost 4 bases and 0 bases respectively, with 6 bases between them. The germline V gene has CDR1 MNHNY and CDR2 SVGAGI (reference sequence). This CDR3 comprises 14 residues. For the CDR3, the DNA is TGTGCCAGCAGTTTGAACACGAACACCGGGGAGCTGTTTTTT. It is translated as CASSLNTNTGELFF.

The J gene is TRBJ2-7, the V gene TRBV7-9; weak D call: TRBD1 (6 bases). The CDR3 length is 13 residues. V lost 6 bases and J lost 2, with 11 bases in between. Per the germline V gene, CDR1 is SEHNR and CDR2 is FQNEAQ (reference sequence). The CDR3 nucleotides read TGTGCCAGCAGTACGGGACACACCTACGAGCAGTACTTC. Its protein is CASSTGHTYEQYF.

V is TRBV11-2 and J is TRBJ2-3; 7 nucleotides match TRBD1. With 5 bases clipped from V and 2 bases from J, the junction kept 16 bases outside the gene matches. Germline V gene sequence: CDR1 SGHAT, CDR2 FQNNGV. This CDR3 is 18 amino acids long. CDR3 sequence reads: CASSQYSTGITFTDTQYF. CDR3 DNA sequence: TGTGCCAGCAGCCAATACTCGACAGGGATCACGTTCACAGATACGCAGTATTTT.

V usage is TRBV6-4 and J usage is TRBJ2-5; 8 bases line up with TRBD2. The V gene end was trimmed by 2 bases and the J gene end by 5 bases; junction bases not matched to a gene: 10. The CDR3 extends over 16 amino acids. Germline CDR1 MRHNA, CDR2 SNTAGT. The CDR3 DNA reads as TGTGCCAGCAGTGACCCCTCAAGCGGGAGTGAGGAGACCCAGTACTTC. Its translation is CASSDPSSGSEETQYF.

This clone was observed a few times. V gene TRBV20-1 combines with J gene TRBJ1-1, with no clear D. Trimming took 3 bases from V and 6 from J, leaving 11 bases between them. The CDR3 is made up of 12 amino acids. Per germline, CDR1 DFQATT and CDR2 SNEGSKA (reference sequence). The CDR3 is CSASVSRAEAFF. The DNA of the CDR3 is TGCAGTGCTAGTGTCTCCCGAGCTGAAGCTTTCTTT.